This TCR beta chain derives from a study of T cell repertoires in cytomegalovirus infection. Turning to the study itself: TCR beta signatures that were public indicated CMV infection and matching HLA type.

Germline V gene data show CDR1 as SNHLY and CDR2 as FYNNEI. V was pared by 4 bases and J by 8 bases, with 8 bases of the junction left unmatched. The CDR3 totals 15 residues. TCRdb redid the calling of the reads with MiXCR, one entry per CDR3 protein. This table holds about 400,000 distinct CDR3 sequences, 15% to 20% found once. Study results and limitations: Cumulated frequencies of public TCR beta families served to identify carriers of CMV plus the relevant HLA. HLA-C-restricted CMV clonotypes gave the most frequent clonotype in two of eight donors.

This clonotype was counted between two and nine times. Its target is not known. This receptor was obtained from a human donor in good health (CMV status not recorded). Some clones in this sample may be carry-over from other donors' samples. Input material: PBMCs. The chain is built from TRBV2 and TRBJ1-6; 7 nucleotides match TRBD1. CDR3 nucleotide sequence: TGTGCCAGCAGTGCACCGGGACAGTCGTATTCACCCCTCCACTTT. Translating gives CASSAPGQSYSPLHF.